This T cell receptor beta chain derives from a study of regulatory T cells in long-lasting Graves disease. Overall study findings and caveats: The study found TRBV28, TRBJ1-2 and TRBJ2-5 favored in persistent disease.

Trimming removed 0 bases at V and 5 bases at J, with 5 bases between. CDR1 and CDR2 (germline): ENHRY, SYGVKD. CDR3 length equals 12 residues. Notes on this clonotype: Its antigen is unidentified.

The TCR beta library used iRepertoire HTBI primers with Arm-PCR amplification of CDR3. From the multiplex PCR reads, TCRdb called clonotypes with MiXCR, one entry per CDR3 protein. The profile covers roughly 560,000 distinct CDR3 sequences, with more than 10% appearing a single time and about 8.3% taken by the ten largest. This sample's time point: newly diagnosed GD, antithyroid drugs for less than 3 months. PBMCs provided the RNA from which the TCR library was made. These data also featured in a second study, about T cells in Graves' hyperthyroidism and ophthalmopathy.

The chain employs TRBV10-3 and TRBJ2-7, with no clear D. Sample: peripheral blood mononuclear cells (PBMCs), taken at new diagnosis, from a patient treated with antithyroid drugs. The source of this sequence is a woman aged 25 to 39 with Graves disease. CDR3 amino acids: CAISESGNEQYF. Written as DNA, the CDR3 is TGTGCCATCAGTGAGTCTGGGAACGAGCAGTACTTC.